The clone carrying this T cell receptor (delta chain) was seen ten or more times. This likely came from a read error, as a far larger clone is one base away. The identical CDR3 is also encoded by other nucleotide sequences in the sample. This sample was taken from a study of γδ T cells in repeated Plasmodium falciparum infection. At the level of the study: Age- and gender-matched Australian children served as comparison for malaria-exposed Malian children. Each infection was followed by sampling at 21 days, plus baseline and some pre-infection draws.

Both TRG and TRD chains were sequenced from each sorted sample. TCRdb reprocessed the multiplex PCR reads using CATT. The sample lists roughly 48,000 delta-chain clones, approximately 1.5% seen once, with roughly 8.6% in the top ten. The source is a pool of human donors (malaria-infected and uninfected, not separated). Sequencing was carried out using gamma-delta T cells from blood.

The CDR3 protein is CALGEVTLLYWGIRPDKLIF. The CDR3 DNA sequence: TGTGCTCTTGGGGAAGTCACTCTTTTGTACTGGGGGATACGCCCCGATAAACTCATCTTT. The chain recombines TRDV1 with TRDJ1; 13 bases align to TRDD3. TCRdb gives no J gene; it was assigned here by matching the DNA to germline. The CDR3 is 20 residues long. After removal of 2 bases from V and 3 bases from J, the junction contained 15 bases not matched to a gene. Germline V lookup: CDR1 TSWWSYY, CDR2 QGS.